The source of this TCR beta chain is a study of radiation and T cells in renal cell carcinoma. Whole-study findings and limits: Top tumor clonotypes rose in blood 2 weeks post-radiation, then contracted.

Specified time point: blood 4 weeks post-SBRT, at nephrectomy. Treatment in this sample: 15 Gy SBRT to primary tumor, nephrectomy 4 weeks later. Nephrectomy followed 15 Gy stereotactic body radiation by 4 weeks. Serial blood draws occurred at baseline and 2 and 4 weeks post-SBRT. The tumor was a clear cell renal cell carcinoma. This clone turned up a few times. Its antigen is still unknown. The data were produced by immunoSEQ multiplex PCR, yet TCRdb's version contains in-frame clones alone and is incomplete. The table has roughly 100,000 clones, roughly 88% seen once; the top ten hold approximately 7.8%. Trimming removed 3 bases from V and 5 bases from J, with 13 bases in between. Looked up from germline, CDR1 is SQVTM and CDR2 is ANQGSEA. The CDR3 is 13 amino acids.

The chain links TRBV29-1 to TRBJ2-5; no firm D call. The sample was blood, taken from a patient whose treatment included radiotherapy and nephrectomy. This receptor was identified in a man aged 55 to 70 with renal cell carcinoma. This chain's CDR3 is CSVDSVYSETQYF. The CDR3 bases are TGCAGCGTTGACTCGGTCTATTCGGAGACCCAGTACTTC.